This T cell receptor beta chain was retrieved from a study of T cell repertoires in aging, cancer and after chemotherapy. Study at large: Healthy donor repertoires were recorded over several months to years and showed clear clonal overlap.

Amplification of TCR beta used genomic DNA extracted from peripheral blood. TRB rearrangements spanning V, D and J were amplified using mixed TRB-A/B primers. TCRdb re-analysed the multiplex PCR reads in MiXCR, keeping a single row per CDR3 protein. The sample lists some 9,000 distinct CDR3 sequences, around 22% occurring once. General study findings and limits: In healthy donors, age-related TCR diversity loss mainly reflected lost richness.

In regard to this clonotype: Its antigen is unidentified.

V was trimmed by 4 bases and J by 6 bases, leaving 13 bases between them. The CDR3 spans 13 residues. The germline V gene encodes CDR1 SGHDN and CDR2 FVKESK. Specimen: blood. The origin of this receptor is a human donor in good health. The genes are TRBV14 and TRBJ2-7; D assignment may be TRBD1 or TRBD2 (5 bases each). The CDR3 DNA follows: TGTGCCAGCAGCCGGGACCTAGGAGGCGAGCAGTACTTC. Translating it yields CASSRDLGGEQYF.